The source of this TCR beta chain is a study of blood T cell repertoires in COVID-19. Germline CDR1 and CDR2: SQVTM and ANQGSEA. The germline V and J ends were trimmed by 2 bases and 0 bases, with 6 bases remaining between them. The CDR3 sequence is 13 residues long. Profiled with immunoSEQ multiplex PCR; TCRdb holds only in-frame clones, not every one. The sample records roughly 90,000 clones, about 83% being singletons. What was sequenced was peripheral blood. V and J are TRBV29-1 and TRBJ2-3, with D possibly TRBD2 on 6 matching bases. The receptor's source is a human donor in a cohort sampled during active COVID-19. Written as DNA, the CDR3 is TGCAGCGTTGAAAGCGGGAGCACAGATACGCAGTATTTT. It codes for CSVESGSTDTQYF.